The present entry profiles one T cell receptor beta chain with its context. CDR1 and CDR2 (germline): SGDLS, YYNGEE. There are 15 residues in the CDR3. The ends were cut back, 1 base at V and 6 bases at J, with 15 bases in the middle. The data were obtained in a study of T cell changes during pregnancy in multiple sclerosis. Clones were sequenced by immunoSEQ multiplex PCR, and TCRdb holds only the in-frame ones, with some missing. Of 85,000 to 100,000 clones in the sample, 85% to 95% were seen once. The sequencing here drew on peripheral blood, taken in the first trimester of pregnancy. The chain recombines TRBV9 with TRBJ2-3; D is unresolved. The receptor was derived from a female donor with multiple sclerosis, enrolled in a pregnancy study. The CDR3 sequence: CASSVSVWAPDTQYF. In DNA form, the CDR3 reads TGTGCCAGCAGCGTATCTGTCTGGGCCCCGGATACGCAGTATTTT. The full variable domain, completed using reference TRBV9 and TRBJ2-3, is DSGVTQTPKHLITATGQRVTLRCSPRSGDLSVYWYQQSLDQGLQFLIQYYNGEERAKGNILERFSAQQFPDLHSELNLSSLELGDSALYFCASSVSVWAPDTQYFGPGTRLTVL.